This TCR beta chain was recovered during a study of blood T cell repertoires in COVID-19. Trimming at V came to 2 bases and at J to 7 bases, leaving 6 bases not matched to a gene. CDR3 length: 15 amino acids. Germline-derived CDR1 and CDR2 are ENHRY and SYGVKD. The repertoire was sequenced with immunoSEQ multiplex PCR; TCRdb's copy has only in-frame clones and lacks some. The table records some 220,000 clones, around 84% of them present only once. The sequenced sample consisted of peripheral blood. The clonotype comes from a woman of 80 years or more with active or convalescent COVID-19. This chain links TRBV10-3 with TRBJ2-1; TRBD1 aligns across 9 bases. CDR3 loop: CAISEGTGRLNEQFF. CDR3 bases: TGTGCCATCAGTGAGGGGACAGGGAGGTTGAATGAGCAGTTCTTC.